This is a list of T cell receptor beta chains from one sample in a study of technical replicates of blood from a few donors. Only in-frame clones appear in the TCRdb table, and some are missing; sequencing was by immunoSEQ multiplex PCR. The sample lists about 89,000 clones; 90% to 95% were seen once. The sample comprised T cells isolated from PBMCs. These TCRs come from a human donor in good health. Both conserved end residues are part of each CDR3. The D gene is left open where the match is weak. The size field is filled for only some rows; it gives once, few, many or a size class.

>20|-|TRBV10-3|TRBD1|TRBJ1-1
CAISETPGQGAKQANTEAFF
TGTGCCATCAGTGAGACCCCCGGACAGGGGGCGAAACAAGCGAACACTGAAGCTTTCTTT
>13|-|TRBV29-1|-|TRBJ2-7
CSVCWFSSYEQYF
TGCAGCGTTTGCTGGTTTAGCTCCTACGAGCAGTACTTC
>14|-|TRBV4-1|-|TRBJ2-2
CASSQPQFTGELFF
TGCGCCAGCAGCCAACCCCAATTCACCGGGGAGCTGTTTTTT
>17|-|TRBV6-4|TRBD1|TRBJ1-3
CASSLQGQADSGNTIYF
TGTGCCAGCAGTCTCCAGGGACAGGCGGACTCTGGAAACACCATATATTTT
>15|-|TRBV11-3|TRBD2|TRBJ2-2
CASSTSGHLTGELFF
TGTGCCAGCTCGACTAGCGGGCATCTTACCGGGGAGCTGTTTTTT
>14|once|TRBV7-7|-|TRBJ2-2
CASSRSEGAGELFF
TGTGCTAGCAGCCGCTCTGAGGGGGCCGGGGAGCTGTTTTTT
>15|-|TRBV28|TRBD1|TRBJ1-5
CASGLPYRGDQPQHF
TGTGCCAGCGGCTTGCCTTACAGGGGGGATCAGCCCCAGCATTTT
>16|once|TRBV13|TRBD2|TRBJ2-1
CASSDDRLAEYNEQFF
TGTGCCAGCAGCGATGACCGACTAGCGGAGTACAATGAGCAGTTCTTC
>18|once|TRBV6-8|-|TRBJ1-6
CASKIDRPILSYNSPLHF
TGTGCCAGCAAGATTGACAGGCCTATCCTCTCCTATAATTCACCCCTCCACTTT
>16|-|TRBV28|TRBD1|TRBJ1-6
CASSLPTGPIDSPLHF
TGTGCCAGCAGTCTACCGACAGGGCCCATCGATTCACCCCTCCACTTT
>14|-|TRBV11-2|-|TRBJ1-4
CASSPAVGNEKLFF
TGTGCCAGCAGCCCGGCGGTCGGGAATGAAAAACTGTTTTTT
>16|-|TRBV28|TRBD1|TRBJ1-2
CASSFVGGKTNYGYTF
TGTGCCAGCAGTTTTGTAGGGGGCAAAACTAACTATGGCTACACCTTC
>12|-|TRBV5-1|-|TRBJ1-1
CASSNRDTEAFF
TGCGCCAGCAGCAACAGGGACACTGAAGCTTTCTTT
>14|-|TRBV4-1|-|TRBJ1-2
CASSNFGTAYGYTF
TGCGCCAGCAGCAACTTCGGGACTGCTTATGGCTACACCTTC
>11|-|TRBV7-9|-|TRBJ1-1
CASRREYEAFF
TGTGCCAGCAGGAGAGAGTATGAAGCTTTCTTT
>14|once|TRBV7-8|TRBD1|TRBJ2-7
CASSPGTGAYEQYF
TGTGCCAGCAGCCCCGGGACAGGAGCCTACGAGCAGTACTTC
>12|-|TRBV4-1|-|TRBJ2-3
CASSQGADTQYF
TGCGCCAGCAGCCAAGGAGCGGATACGCAGTATTTT
>13|-|TRBV5-1|-|TRBJ2-7
CASSLREPYEQYF
TGCGCCAGCAGCTTGAGGGAGCCCTACGAGCAGTACTTC
>10|-|TRBV29-1|-|TRBJ1-2
CSVGDSGYTF
TGCAGCGTCGGGGACTCTGGCTACACCTTC
>16|-|TRBV27|-|TRBJ2-7
CASSLNYLGSPYEQYF
TGTGCCAGCAGTTTAAATTACCTAGGCAGCCCCTACGAGCAGTACTTC
>14|-|TRBV2|TRBD1|TRBJ1-1
CASSPWTGGTEAFF
TGTGCCAGCAGTCCCTGGACAGGGGGCACTGAAGCTTTCTTT
>15|few|TRBV4-1|-|TRBJ1-1
CASSQDESAGTEAFF
TGCGCCAGCAGCCAAGATGAGTCGGCGGGCACTGAAGCTTTCTTT
>15|-|TRBV5-1|TRBD1|TRBJ2-7
CASSTKTGGIYEQYF
TGCGCCAGCAGCACCAAGACAGGGGGCATCTACGAGCAGTACTTC